This TCR beta chain is from a study of PD-1 blockade in classical Hodgkin lymphoma. Overall study: It was nivolumab at 3 mg/kg, given intravenously every 2 weeks, that patients received. Study results and limitations: Significantly greater TCR diversity emerged by C4D1 in CD4+ cells but not CD8+ cells. Newly diagnosed patients had diversity similar to the baseline diversity of complete responders.

For this clone: The antigen remains unidentified.

Germline CDR1 and CDR2: LNHNV and YYDKDF (reference sequence). The CDR3 spans 13 residues. Trimming took 0 bases from V and 7 from J, leaving 7 bases between them. Time point specified: cycle 4 day 1 (C4D1), after six to seven weeks of nivolumab. Every patient experienced relapse after autologous stem cell transplantation, and brentuximab vedotin exposure varied. The assay was immunoSEQ multiplex PCR, and TCRdb's table has in-frame clones only and misses some. The sample shows about 47,000 clones, around 90% of them seen only once. This TCR was recovered from a human donor with classical Hodgkin lymphoma. This specimen consisted of peripheral blood mononuclear cells (PBMCs), obtained before the fourth cycle of nivolumab. The chain carries TRBV15 and TRBJ2-1; D is unclear. The CDR3 DNA reads TGTGCCACCAGCAGAGAACCAGCGAATGAGCAGTTCTTC. This codes for CATSREPANEQFF.